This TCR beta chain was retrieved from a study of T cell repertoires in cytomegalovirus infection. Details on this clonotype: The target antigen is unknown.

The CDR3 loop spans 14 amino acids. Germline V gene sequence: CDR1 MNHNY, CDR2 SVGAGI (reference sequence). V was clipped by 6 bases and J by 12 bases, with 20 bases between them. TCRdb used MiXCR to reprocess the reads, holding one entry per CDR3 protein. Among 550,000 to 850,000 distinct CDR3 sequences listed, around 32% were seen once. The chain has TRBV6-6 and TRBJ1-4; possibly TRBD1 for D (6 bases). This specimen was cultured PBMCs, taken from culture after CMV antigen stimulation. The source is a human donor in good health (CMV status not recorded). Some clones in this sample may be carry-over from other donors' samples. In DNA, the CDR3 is TGTGCCAGCAGAGTACTGGGACAAGAGAGCGAACTGTTTTTT. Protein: CASRVLGQESELFF.